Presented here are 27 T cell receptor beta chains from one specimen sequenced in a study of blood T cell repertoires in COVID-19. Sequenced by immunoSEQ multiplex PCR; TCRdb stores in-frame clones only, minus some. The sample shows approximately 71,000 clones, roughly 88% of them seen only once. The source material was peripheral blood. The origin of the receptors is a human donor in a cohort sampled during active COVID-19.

CDR3 DNA sequence: TGTGCCAGCAGCTTAGTATACGGGTACAATGAGCAGTTCTTC. Protein sequence: CASSLVYGYNEQFF. The rearrangement links TRBV7-6 to TRBJ2-1; D uncertain. The V end was cut by 1 base, the J end by 4 bases, with 8 bases between. This CDR3 has 14 residues. CDR1 SGHVS and CDR2 FNYEAQ come from the germline V gene.

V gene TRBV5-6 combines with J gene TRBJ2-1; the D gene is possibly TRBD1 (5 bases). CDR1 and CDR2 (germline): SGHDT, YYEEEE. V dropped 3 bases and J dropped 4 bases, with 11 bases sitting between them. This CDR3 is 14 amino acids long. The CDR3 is CASSWGRQYNEQFF. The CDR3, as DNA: TGTGCCAGCAGCTGGGGCAGGCAGTACAATGAGCAGTTCTTC.

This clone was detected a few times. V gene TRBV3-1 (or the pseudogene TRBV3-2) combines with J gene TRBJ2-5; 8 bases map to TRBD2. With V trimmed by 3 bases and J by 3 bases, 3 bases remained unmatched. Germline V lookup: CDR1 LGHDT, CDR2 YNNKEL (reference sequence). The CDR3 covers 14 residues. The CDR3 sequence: CASSHRSGEETQYF. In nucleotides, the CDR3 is TGTGCCAGCAGCCACCGTAGCGGGGAAGAGACCCAGTACTTC.

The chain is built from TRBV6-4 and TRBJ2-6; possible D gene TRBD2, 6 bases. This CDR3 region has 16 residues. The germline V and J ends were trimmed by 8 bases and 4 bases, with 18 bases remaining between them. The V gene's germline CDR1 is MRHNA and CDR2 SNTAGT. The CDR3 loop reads CASPNGGRKGANVLTF. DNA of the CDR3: TGTGCCAGCCCCAACGGTGGGAGGAAAGGGGCCAACGTCCTGACTTTC.

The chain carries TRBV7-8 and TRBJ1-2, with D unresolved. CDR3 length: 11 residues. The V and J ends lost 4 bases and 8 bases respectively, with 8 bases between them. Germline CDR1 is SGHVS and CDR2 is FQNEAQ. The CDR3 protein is CASSSPLGYTF. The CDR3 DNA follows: TGTGCCAGCAGCTCCCCCCTGGGCTACACCTTC. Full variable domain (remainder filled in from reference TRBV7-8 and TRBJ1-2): GAGVSQSPRYKVAKRGQDVALRCDPISGHVSLFWYQQALGQGPEFLTYFQNEAQLDKSGLPSDRFFAERPEGSVSTLKIQRTQQEDSAVYLCASSSPLGYTFGSGTRLTVV.

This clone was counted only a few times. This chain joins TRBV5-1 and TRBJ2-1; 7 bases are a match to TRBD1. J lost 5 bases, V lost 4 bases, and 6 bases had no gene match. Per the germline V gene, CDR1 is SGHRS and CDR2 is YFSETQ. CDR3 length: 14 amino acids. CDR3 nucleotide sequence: TGCGCCAGCAGCATCGGGACAGCTAACAATGAGCAGTTCTTC. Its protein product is CASSIGTANNEQFF.

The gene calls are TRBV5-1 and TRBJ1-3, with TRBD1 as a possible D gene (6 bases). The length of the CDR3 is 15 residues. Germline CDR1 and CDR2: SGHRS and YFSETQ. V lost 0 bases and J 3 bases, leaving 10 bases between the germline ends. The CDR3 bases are TGCGCCAGCAGCTTGGACAGGGATAGTGGAAACACCATATATTTT. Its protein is CASSLDRDSGNTIYF. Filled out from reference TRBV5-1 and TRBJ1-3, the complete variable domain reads KAGVTQTPRYLIKTRGQQVTLSCSPISGHRSVSWYQQTPGQGLQFLFEYFSETQRNKGNFPGRFSGRQFSNSRSEMNVSTLELGDSALYLCASSLDRDSGNTIYFGEGSWLTVV.

The CDR3 DNA reads TGTGCCAGCAGCTTAGCGGGGGGAACCTACAATGAGCAGTTCTTC. The encoded protein is CASSLAGGTYNEQFF. This chain joins TRBV7-2 and TRBJ2-1; D perhaps matches TRBD2 (6 bases). CDR1 SGHTA and CDR2 FQGNSA come from the germline V gene. The CDR3 totals 15 residues. Between the trimmed V and J ends, which lost 0 bases and 2 bases, there was a span of 8 bases.

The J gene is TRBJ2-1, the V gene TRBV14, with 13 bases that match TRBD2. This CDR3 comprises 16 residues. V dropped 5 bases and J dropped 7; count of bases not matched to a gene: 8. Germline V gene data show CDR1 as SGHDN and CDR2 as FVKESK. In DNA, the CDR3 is TGTGCCAGCAGCATGTGGACTAGCGGGAGTAAAAATGAGCAGTTCTTC. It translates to CASSMWTSGSKNEQFF. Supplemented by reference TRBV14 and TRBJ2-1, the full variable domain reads EAGVTQFPSHSVIEKGQTVTLRCDPISGHDNLYWYRRVMGKEIKFLLHFVKESKQDESGMPNNRFLAERTGGTYSTLKVQPAELEDSGVYFCASSMWTSGSKNEQFFGPGTRLTVL.

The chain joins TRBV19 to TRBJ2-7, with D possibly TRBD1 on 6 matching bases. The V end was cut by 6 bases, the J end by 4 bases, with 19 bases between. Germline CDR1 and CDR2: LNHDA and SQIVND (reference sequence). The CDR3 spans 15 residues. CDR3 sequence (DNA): TGTGCCAGTAGCCCCCAGGGGACCGGAGAGTACGAGCAGTACTTC. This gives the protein CASSPQGTGEYEQYF.

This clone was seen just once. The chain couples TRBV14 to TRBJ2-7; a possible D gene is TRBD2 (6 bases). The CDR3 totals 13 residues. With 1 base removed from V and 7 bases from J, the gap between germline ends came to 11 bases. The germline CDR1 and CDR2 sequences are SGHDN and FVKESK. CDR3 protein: CASSQGTIWEQYF. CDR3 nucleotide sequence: TGTGCCAGCAGCCAAGGGACTATTTGGGAGCAGTACTTC.

The CDR3 DNA reads TGTGCCATCAGTGCTGACAGGGGGCTAAATTGGGGCTACACCTTC. Translated: CAISADRGLNWGYTF. The gene calls are TRBV10-3 and TRBJ1-2; 10 bases match TRBD1. The V and J ends lost 4 bases and 8 bases, in that order; junction bases with no gene match: 10. This CDR3 spans 15 amino acids. Per germline, CDR1 ENHRY and CDR2 SYGVKD.

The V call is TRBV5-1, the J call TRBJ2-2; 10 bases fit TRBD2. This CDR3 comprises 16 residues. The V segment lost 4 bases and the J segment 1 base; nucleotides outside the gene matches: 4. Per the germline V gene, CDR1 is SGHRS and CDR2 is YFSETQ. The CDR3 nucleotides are TGCGCCAGCAGCATCGGACTAGCGGTGAACACCGGGGAGCTGTTTTTT. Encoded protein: CASSIGLAVNTGELFF.

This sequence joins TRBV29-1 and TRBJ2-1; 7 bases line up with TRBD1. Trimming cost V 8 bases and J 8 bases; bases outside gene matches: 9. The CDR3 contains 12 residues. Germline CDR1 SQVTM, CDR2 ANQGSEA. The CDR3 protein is CSTDRGRDEQFF. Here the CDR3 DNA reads TGCAGCACCGATAGGGGGCGAGATGAGCAGTTCTTC.

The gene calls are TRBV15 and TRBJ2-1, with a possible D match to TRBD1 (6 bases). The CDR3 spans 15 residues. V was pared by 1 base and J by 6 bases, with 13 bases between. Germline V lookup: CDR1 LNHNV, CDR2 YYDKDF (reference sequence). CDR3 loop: CATSRVGQNSNEQFF. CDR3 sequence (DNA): TGTGCCACCAGCAGAGTGGGACAAAACTCCAATGAGCAGTTCTTC.

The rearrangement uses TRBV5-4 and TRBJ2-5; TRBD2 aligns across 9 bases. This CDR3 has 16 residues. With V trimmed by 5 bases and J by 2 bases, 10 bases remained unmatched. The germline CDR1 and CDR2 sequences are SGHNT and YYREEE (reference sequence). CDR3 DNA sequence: TGTGCCAGCAGTCCGTGGGCTAGCGGGGCTCAAGAGACCCAGTACTTC. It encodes CASSPWASGAQETQYF.

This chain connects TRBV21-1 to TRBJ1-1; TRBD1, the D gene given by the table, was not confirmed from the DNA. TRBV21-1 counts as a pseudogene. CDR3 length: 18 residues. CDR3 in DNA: TGTGCCAGCAGCAAATGGGGACAGGGTAAAGAGGGGAGCACTGAAGCTTTCTTT. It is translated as CASSKWGQGKEGSTEAFF.

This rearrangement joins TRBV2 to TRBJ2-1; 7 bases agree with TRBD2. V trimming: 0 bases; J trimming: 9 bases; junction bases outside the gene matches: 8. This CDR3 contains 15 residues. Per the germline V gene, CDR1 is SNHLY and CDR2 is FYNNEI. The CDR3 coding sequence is TGTGCCAGCAGTGAAGCCTCCGCGTGGGGGGGTGAGCAGTTCTTC. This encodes CASSEASAWGGEQFF.

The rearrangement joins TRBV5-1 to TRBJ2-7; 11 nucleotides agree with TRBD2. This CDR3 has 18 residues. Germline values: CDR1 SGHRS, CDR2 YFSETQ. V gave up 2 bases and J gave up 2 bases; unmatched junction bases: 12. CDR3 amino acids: CASSFTPSGLAEPYEQYF. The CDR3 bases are TGCGCCAGCAGCTTCACACCCTCGGGACTAGCGGAACCCTACGAGCAGTACTTC.

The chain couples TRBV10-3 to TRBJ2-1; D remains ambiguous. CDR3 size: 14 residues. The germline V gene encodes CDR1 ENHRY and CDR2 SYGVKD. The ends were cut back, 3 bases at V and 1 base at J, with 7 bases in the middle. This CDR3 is CAISDSHSYNEQFF. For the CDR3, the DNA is TGTGCCATCAGTGACAGTCATTCCTACAATGAGCAGTTCTTC.

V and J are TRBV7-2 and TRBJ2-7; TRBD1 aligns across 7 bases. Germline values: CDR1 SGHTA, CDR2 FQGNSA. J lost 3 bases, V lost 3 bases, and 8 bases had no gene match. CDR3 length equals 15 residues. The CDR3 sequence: CASSFDRERIYEQYF. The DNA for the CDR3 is TGTGCCAGCAGCTTCGACAGGGAGAGGATCTACGAGCAGTACTTC.

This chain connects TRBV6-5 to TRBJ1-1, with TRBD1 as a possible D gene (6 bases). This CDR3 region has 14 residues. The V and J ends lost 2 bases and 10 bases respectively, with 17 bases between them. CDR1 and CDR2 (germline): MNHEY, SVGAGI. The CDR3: CASSYRNDGGTAFF. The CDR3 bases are TGTGCCAGCAGTTACCGAAATGATGGGGGCACAGCTTTCTTT.

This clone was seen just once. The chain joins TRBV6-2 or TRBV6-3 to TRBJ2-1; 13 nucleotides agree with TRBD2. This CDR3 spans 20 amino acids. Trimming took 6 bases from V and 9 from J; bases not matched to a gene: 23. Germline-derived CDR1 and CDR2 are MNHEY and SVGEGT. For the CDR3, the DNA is TGTGCCAGCAGCCAGAGGACTAGCGGGAGTCGTACAACTGACCTTGGTGAGCAGTTCTTC. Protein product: CASSQRTSGSRTTDLGEQFF.

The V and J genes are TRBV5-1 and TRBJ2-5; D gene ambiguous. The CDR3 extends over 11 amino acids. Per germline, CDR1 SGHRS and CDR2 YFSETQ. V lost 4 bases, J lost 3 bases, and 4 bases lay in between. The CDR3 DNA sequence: TGCGCCAGCAGCGTAAAAGAGACCCAGTACTTC. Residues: CASSVKETQYF.

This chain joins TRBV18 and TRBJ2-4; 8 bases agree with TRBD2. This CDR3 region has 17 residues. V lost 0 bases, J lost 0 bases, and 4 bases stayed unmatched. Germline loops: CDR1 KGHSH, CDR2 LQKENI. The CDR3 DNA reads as TGTGCCAGCTCACCACCATCCGCGGGGGGAGCCAAAAACATTCAGTACTTC. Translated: CASSPPSAGGAKNIQYF.

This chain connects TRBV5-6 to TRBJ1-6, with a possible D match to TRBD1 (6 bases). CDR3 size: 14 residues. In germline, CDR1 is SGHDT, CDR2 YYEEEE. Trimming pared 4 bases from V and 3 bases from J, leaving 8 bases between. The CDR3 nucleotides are TGTGCCAGCAGCCTCAGGGGCTATAATTCACCCCTCCACTTT. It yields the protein CASSLRGYNSPLHF.

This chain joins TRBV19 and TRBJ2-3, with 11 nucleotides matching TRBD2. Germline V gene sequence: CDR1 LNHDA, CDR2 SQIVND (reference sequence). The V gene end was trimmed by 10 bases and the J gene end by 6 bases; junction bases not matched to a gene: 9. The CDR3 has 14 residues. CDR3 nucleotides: TGTGCCACCCATGGGCTAGCGGGAGGTGATACGCAGTATTTT. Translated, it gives CATHGLAGGDTQYF.